This paragraph covers one T cell receptor (beta chain) sequence. Its antigen is not identified. These data belong to a study of beta chain features in type 1 diabetes. Study-wide background: Researchers looked at fewer than 120,000,000 sorted cells across all samples. Whole-study results and caveats: Fewer insertions but more deletions were seen at VDJ junctions in type 1 diabetes patients.

Since all of the isolated RNA was reverse transcribed, expressed TCRB transcripts were what got sequenced. Here immunoSEQ multiplex PCR was the method, and the copy in TCRdb shows in-frame clones only, minus some. Here the sample spans about 620,000 clones, roughly a sixth being singletons. All sorted populations exceeded 95% purity. CDR1 is SGHNT, CDR2 YYREEE, per germline (reference sequence). The CDR3 covers 14 residues. The J segment lost 5 bases and the V segment lost 5 bases, leaving 7 bases of the junction unmatched. This clonotype was sampled from a man younger than 35 in good health. The chain has TRBV5-4 and TRBJ2-5; 9 bases fit TRBD1. The sequencing input was naive CD4+ T cells from blood. This chain's CDR3 is CASRNTGGGETQYF. CDR3 nucleotide sequence: TGTGCCAGCAGAAATACAGGGGGCGGGGAGACCCAGTACTTC.